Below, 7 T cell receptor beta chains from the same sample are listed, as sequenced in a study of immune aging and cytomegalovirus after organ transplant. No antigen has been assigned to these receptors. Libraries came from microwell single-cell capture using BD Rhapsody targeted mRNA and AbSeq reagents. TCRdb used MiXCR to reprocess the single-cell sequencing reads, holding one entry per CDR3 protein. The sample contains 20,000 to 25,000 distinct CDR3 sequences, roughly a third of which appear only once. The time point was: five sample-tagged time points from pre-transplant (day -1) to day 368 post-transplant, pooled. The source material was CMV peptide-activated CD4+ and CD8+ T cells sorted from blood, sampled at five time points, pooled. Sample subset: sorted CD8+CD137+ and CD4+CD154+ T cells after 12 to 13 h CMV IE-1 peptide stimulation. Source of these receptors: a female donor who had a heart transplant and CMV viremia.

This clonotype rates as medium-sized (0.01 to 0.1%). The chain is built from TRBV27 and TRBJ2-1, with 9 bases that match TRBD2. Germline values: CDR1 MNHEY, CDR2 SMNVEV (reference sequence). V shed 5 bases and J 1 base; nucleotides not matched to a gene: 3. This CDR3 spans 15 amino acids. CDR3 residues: CASSGLAGSYNEQFF. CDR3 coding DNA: TGTGCCAGCAGTGGCCTAGCGGGATCCTACAATGAGCAGTTCTTC.

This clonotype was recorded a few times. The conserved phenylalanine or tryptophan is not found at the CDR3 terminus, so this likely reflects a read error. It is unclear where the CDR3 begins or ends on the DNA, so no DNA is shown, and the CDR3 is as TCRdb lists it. Here the CDR3 reads CASSTPGSDEKLSL. The J gene is TRBJ1-4, the V gene TRBV9; TRBD1, the table's D call, was not compared with the DNA. Germline-derived CDR1 and CDR2 are SGDLS and YYNGEE. The CDR3 length is 14 residues, termini included.

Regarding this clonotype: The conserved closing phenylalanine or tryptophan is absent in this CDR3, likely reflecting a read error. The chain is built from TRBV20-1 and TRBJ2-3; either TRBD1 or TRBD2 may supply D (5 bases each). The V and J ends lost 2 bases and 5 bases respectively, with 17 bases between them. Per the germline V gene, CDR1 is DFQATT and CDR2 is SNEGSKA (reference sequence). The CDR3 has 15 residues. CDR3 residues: CSARHLSGPRDTQYL. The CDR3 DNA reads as TGCAGTGCTAGACACCTATCGGGGCCGAGAGATACGCAGTATCTT.

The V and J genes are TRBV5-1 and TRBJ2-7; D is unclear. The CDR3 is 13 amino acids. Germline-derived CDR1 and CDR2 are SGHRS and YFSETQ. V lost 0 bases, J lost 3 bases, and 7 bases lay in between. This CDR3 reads CASSLAGNYEQYF. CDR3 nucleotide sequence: TGCGCCAGCAGCTTGGCTGGGAACTACGAGCAGTACTTC.

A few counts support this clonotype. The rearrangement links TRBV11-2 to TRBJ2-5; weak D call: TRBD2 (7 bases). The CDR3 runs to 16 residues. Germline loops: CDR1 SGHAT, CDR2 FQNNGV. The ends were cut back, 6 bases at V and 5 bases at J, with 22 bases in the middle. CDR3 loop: CASRLGAGAAVETQYF. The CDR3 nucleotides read TGTGCCAGCAGGCTGGGGGCGGGAGCGGCGGTGGAGACCCAGTACTTC.

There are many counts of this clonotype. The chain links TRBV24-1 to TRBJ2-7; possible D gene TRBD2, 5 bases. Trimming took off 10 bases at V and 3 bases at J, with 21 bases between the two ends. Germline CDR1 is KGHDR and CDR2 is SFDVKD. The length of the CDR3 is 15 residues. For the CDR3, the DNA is TGTGCCACGCCCTTTAGCGCGCATAAGGGCTACGAGCAGTACTTC. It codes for CATPFSAHKGYEQYF.

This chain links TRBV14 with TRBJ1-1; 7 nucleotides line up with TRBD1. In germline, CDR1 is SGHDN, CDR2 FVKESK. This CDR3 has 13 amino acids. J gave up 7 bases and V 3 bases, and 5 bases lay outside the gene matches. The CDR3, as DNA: TGTGCCAGCAGCCACGACAGGGACTATGAAGCTTTCTTT. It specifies CASSHDRDYEAFF. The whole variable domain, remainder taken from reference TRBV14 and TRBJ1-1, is EAGVTQFPSHSVIEKGQTVTLRCDPISGHDNLYWYRRVMGKEIKFLLHFVKESKQDESGMPNNRFLAERTGGTYSTLKVQPAELEDSGVYFCASSHDRDYEAFFGQGTRLTVV.